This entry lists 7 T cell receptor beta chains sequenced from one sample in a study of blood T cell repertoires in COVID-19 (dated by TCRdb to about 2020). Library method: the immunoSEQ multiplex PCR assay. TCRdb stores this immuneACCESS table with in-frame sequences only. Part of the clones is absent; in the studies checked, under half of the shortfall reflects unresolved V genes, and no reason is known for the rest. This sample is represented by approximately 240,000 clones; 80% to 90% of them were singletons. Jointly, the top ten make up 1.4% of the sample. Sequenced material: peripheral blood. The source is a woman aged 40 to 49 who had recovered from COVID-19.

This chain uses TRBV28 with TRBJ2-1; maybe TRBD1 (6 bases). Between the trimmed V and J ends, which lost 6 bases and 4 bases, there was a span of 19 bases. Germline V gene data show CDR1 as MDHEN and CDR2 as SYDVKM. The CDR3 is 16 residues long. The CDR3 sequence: CASRSLDRQIYNEQFF. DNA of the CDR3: TGTGCCAGCAGATCCCTTGACAGGCAAATTTACAATGAGCAGTTCTTC.

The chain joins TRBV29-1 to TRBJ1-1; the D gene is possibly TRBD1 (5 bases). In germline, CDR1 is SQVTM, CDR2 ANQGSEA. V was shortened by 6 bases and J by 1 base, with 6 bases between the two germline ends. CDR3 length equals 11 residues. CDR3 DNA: TGCAGCGTCCAGGGGAACACTGAAGCTTTCTTT. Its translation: CSVQGNTEAFF.

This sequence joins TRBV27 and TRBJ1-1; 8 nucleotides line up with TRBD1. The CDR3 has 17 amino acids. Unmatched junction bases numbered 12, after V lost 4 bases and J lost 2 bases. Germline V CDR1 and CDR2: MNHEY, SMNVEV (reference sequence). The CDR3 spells CASSSLTDRAANTEAFF. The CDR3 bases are TGTGCCAGCAGTTCCTTAACGGACAGGGCGGCCAACACTGAAGCTTTCTTT.

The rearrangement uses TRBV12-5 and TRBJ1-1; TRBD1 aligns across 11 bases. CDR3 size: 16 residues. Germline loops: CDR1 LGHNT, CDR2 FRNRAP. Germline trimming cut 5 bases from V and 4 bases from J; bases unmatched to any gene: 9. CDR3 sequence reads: CASGLTLGTGGTEAFF. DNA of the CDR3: TGTGCTAGTGGTCTTACTCTCGGGACAGGGGGCACTGAAGCTTTCTTT.

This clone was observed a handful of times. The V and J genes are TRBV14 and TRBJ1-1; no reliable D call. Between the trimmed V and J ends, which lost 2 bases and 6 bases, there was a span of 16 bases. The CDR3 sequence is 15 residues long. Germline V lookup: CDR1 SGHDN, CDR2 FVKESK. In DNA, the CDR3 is TGTGCCAGCAGCCAAACAAGGGCGGGATCGGCTGAAGCTTTCTTT. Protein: CASSQTRAGSAEAFF.

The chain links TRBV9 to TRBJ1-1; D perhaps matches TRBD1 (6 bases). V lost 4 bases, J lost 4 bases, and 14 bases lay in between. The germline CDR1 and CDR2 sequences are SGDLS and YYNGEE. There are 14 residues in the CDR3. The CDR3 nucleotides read TGTGCCAGCAGCCCGAGTATAGGGGGCACTGAAGCTTTCTTT. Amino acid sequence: CASSPSIGGTEAFF.

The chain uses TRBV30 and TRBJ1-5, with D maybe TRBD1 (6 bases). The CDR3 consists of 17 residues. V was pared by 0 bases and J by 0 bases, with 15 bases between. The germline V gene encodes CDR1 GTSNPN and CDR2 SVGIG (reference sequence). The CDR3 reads CAWSVSRTAYSNQPQHF. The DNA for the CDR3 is TGTGCCTGGAGTGTATCCCGGACAGCATATAGCAATCAGCCCCAGCATTTT. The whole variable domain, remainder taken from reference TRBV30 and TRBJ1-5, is SQTIHQWPATLVQPVGSPLSLECTVEGTSNPNLYWYRQAAGRGLQLLFYSVGIGQISSEVPQNLSASRPQDRQFILSSKKLLLSDSGFYLCAWSVSRTAYSNQPQHFGDGTRLSIL.